One and the same sample provided the 29 T cell receptor beta chains below, sequenced in a study of blood T cell repertoires in COVID-19. This table comes from immunoSEQ multiplex PCR, and its TCRdb copy is limited to in-frame clones, with some not included. The table lists approximately 500,000 clones, about 89% of them singletons. The sample taken for sequencing was peripheral blood. These receptors all stem from a woman between 45 and 60 years old with COVID-19, enrolled during active disease.

The V call is TRBV19, the J call TRBJ2-1; 7 nucleotides align to TRBD2. V gave up 7 bases and J gave up 4 bases; unmatched junction bases: 10. The germline CDR1 and CDR2 sequences are LNHDA and SQIVND (reference sequence). The CDR3 is made up of 15 amino acids. CDR3: CASTMERGGYNEQFF. As DNA, the CDR3 is TGTGCCAGTACCATGGAGCGGGGAGGTTACAATGAGCAGTTCTTC.

V is TRBV19 and J is TRBJ2-7; 7 nucleotides agree with TRBD1. The CDR3 runs 15 residues. After removal of 6 bases from V and 3 bases from J, the junction contained 11 bases not matched to a gene. CDR1 is LNHDA, CDR2 SQIVND, per germline (reference sequence). Here the CDR3 DNA reads TGTGCCAGTAGCCCCCCCGGACAGGAAAACTACGAGCAGTACTTC. Amino acids: CASSPPGQENYEQYF.

The chain employs TRBV4-1 and TRBJ1-2; D gene unclear. The CDR3 is 13 amino acids. V lost 0 bases, J lost 8 bases, and 10 bases lay in between. Germline V gene sequence: CDR1 MGHRA, CDR2 YSYEKL. The CDR3 here is CASSQDQVRGYTF. DNA for the CDR3: TGCGCCAGCAGCCAAGATCAGGTTAGGGGCTACACCTTC.

The V call is TRBV2, the J call TRBJ2-4; weak D call: TRBD1 (7 bases). The CDR3 runs to 16 residues. CDR1 is SNHLY and CDR2 is FYNNEI in the germline V gene. The V end was cut by 3 bases, the J end by 1 base, with 13 bases between. The CDR3 DNA sequence: TGTGCCAGCAGTGAGGCGACAGGGAGGGCCAAAAACATTCAGTACTTC. Translating gives CASSEATGRAKNIQYF.

DNA for the CDR3: TGCGCCAGCAGCCCCCGAGGCGGATTTAACACTGAAGCTTTCTTT. It specifies CASSPRGGFNTEAFF. The gene calls are TRBV4-1 and TRBJ1-1; D remains ambiguous. This CDR3 is 15 amino acids long. Germline lookup yields CDR1 MGHRA and CDR2 YSYEKL. V lost 4 bases to trimming and J lost 2 bases, with 14 bases between them.

The rearrangement joins TRBV4-1 to TRBJ2-3; D remains unclear. The CDR3 is 15 amino acids. Germline V gene lookup returns CDR1 MGHRA and CDR2 YSYEKL. Between the trimmed V and J ends, which lost 4 bases and 0 bases, there was a span of 11 bases. As DNA, the CDR3 is TGCGCCAGCAGCCTTCTAGAGCTGAGCACAGATACGCAGTATTTT. Translation: CASSLLELSTDTQYF.

There are a few counts of this clone. V gene TRBV4-1 combines with J gene TRBJ1-4, with D maybe TRBD1 (6 bases). CDR3 size: 17 residues. The V gene lost 5 bases and the J gene lost 3 bases, with 19 bases spanning the gap. CDR1 MGHRA and CDR2 YSYEKL come from the germline V gene. The CDR3 is CASSDRITGKANEKLFF. The CDR3 DNA reads TGCGCCAGCAGCGACAGAATCACAGGGAAAGCTAATGAAAAACTGTTTTTT.

To note about this clone: The junction shows a germline mismatch at one end, possibly a read error. The V and J genes are TRBV7-3 and TRBJ2-3; 11 nucleotides match TRBD2. Germline CDR1 and CDR2: SGHTA and FQGTGA. There are 15 residues in the CDR3. CDR3 nucleotides: TGTGCCAGCAGCTCCACTAGCGGGAGCATAGATACGCAGTATTTT. This codes for CASSSTSGSIDTQYF. The whole variable domain, remainder taken from reference TRBV7-3 and TRBJ2-3, is GAGVSQTPSNKVTEKGKYVELRCDPISGHTALYWYRQSLGQGPEFLIYFQGTGAADDSGLPNDRFFAVRPEGSVSTLKIQRTERGDSAVYLCASSSTSGSIDTQYFGPGTRLTVL.

The rearrangement joins TRBV6-6 to TRBJ2-7, with 9 positions matching TRBD1. Trimming took 6 bases from V and 2 from J; bases not matched to a gene: 8. Looked up from germline, CDR1 is MNHNY and CDR2 is SVGAGI (reference sequence). The CDR3 loop spans 15 amino acids. CDR3 nucleotides: TGTGCCAGCAGGATCGGGACAGGGTCACCCTACGAGCAGTACTTC. Translated, it gives CASRIGTGSPYEQYF.

Only one count was recorded for this clone. The rearrangement joins TRBV2 to TRBJ1-1; maybe TRBD1 (6 bases). Germline values: CDR1 SNHLY, CDR2 FYNNEI. V lost 4 bases and J 5 bases, leaving 14 bases between the germline ends. The CDR3 length is 14 residues. The CDR3 coding sequence is TGTGCCAGCAGTGGTGAGGGGGGGAGGACTGAAGCTTTCTTT. Protein: CASSGEGGRTEAFF.

The chain couples TRBV12-3 or TRBV12-4 to TRBJ2-7; 7 nucleotides line up with TRBD1. This CDR3 spans 9 amino acids. V was pared by 10 bases and J by 11 bases, with 5 bases of the junction left unmatched. The DNA of the CDR3 is TGTGCCAAGGAAACAGGGGAGTACTTC. It is translated as CAKETGEYF.

This chain links TRBV5-8 with TRBJ2-1; D gene unclear. The ends were cut back, 5 bases at V and 4 bases at J, with 7 bases in the middle. The germline gives CDR1 SGHTS, CDR2 YDEGEE. The CDR3 runs 12 residues. CDR3 DNA: TGTGCCAGCAGTGCGTGGTACAATGAGCAGTTCTTC. This codes for CASSAWYNEQFF.

The chain couples TRBV30 to TRBJ1-4; tentative D call: TRBD1 (5 bases). Germline V gene lookup returns CDR1 GTSNPN and CDR2 SVGIG (reference sequence). The CDR3 spans 15 residues. Trimming cost V 2 bases and J 3 bases, with 13 bases left between them. The CDR3 spells CAWSKMEGANEKLFF. In nucleotides, the CDR3 is TGTGCCTGGAGTAAGATGGAAGGGGCTAATGAAAAACTGTTTTTT.

Written as DNA, the CDR3 is TGTGCCAGCAGTTACGGGGCTAGCGGGGGGAGGGATACGCAGTATTTT. Translation: CASSYGASGGRDTQYF. This chain connects TRBV6-5 to TRBJ2-3; 11 bases align to TRBD2. Germline-derived CDR1 and CDR2 are MNHEY and SVGAGI. The CDR3 is 16 residues long. V shed 2 bases, J shed 6 bases, and the junction held 7 bases outside the gene matches.

The V and J genes are TRBV7-3 and TRBJ2-5, with TRBD1 matching over 9 bases. This CDR3 region has 14 residues. V shed 5 bases, J shed 5 bases, and the junction held 6 bases outside the gene matches. Germline CDR1 and CDR2: SGHTA and FQGTGA. Written as DNA, the CDR3 is TGTGCCAGCAGCATGGGACAGGGTATGGAGACCCAGTACTTC. This codes for CASSMGQGMETQYF.

The chain carries TRBV5-1 and TRBJ1-2, with 8 bases identical to TRBD1. V lost 2 bases and J lost 0; bases outside the gene matches: 3. Germline V gene lookup returns CDR1 SGHRS and CDR2 YFSETQ. The CDR3 is 15 residues long. The CDR3 sequence is CASSFRQGTNYGYTF. In DNA, the CDR3 is TGCGCCAGCAGCTTTCGACAGGGGACTAACTATGGCTACACCTTC.

The chain links TRBV5-1 to TRBJ2-1, with a weak D call TRBD2 (6 bases). Germline lookup yields CDR1 SGHRS and CDR2 YFSETQ. The CDR3 spans 16 residues. Trimming cost V 4 bases and J 1 base, with 15 bases left between them. The CDR3 coding sequence is TGCGCCAGCAGCACCCATCCCGGGACTTCCTACAATGAGCAGTTCTTC. This sequence encodes CASSTHPGTSYNEQFF.

This clone was picked up a small number of times. This chain joins TRBV5-1 and TRBJ1-1; D may be TRBD1 (6 bases). V was shortened by 5 bases and J by 8 bases, with 10 bases between the two germline ends. This CDR3 comprises 11 residues. Germline loops: CDR1 SGHRS, CDR2 YFSETQ. The chain's CDR3 is CASRGAREAFF. The CDR3 coding sequence is TGCGCCAGCAGGGGGGCGCGGGAAGCTTTCTTT.

The chain employs TRBV12-3 or TRBV12-4 and TRBJ1-2; 7 bases align to TRBD1. The V segment lost 5 bases and the J segment 8 bases; nucleotides outside the gene matches: 8. This CDR3 contains 13 residues. The CDR3: CASSTGVGGGYTF. CDR3 in DNA: TGTGCCAGCAGTACAGGGGTCGGTGGCGGCTACACCTTC.

The V gene is TRBV9, the J gene TRBJ1-5; the D gene is possibly TRBD1 (5 bases). The CDR3 is made up of 15 amino acids. V dropped 4 bases and J dropped 0 bases, with 11 bases sitting between them. Germline V lookup: CDR1 SGDLS, CDR2 YYNGEE. The CDR3 bases are TGTGCCAGCAGCCCGACAGACAATAGCAATCAGCCCCAGCATTTT. As protein: CASSPTDNSNQPQHF. Combining the CDR3 with reference TRBV9 and TRBJ1-5 gives the whole variable domain DSGVTQTPKHLITATGQRVTLRCSPRSGDLSVYWYQQSLDQGLQFLIQYYNGEERAKGNILERFSAQQFPDLHSELNLSSLELGDSALYFCASSPTDNSNQPQHFGDGTRLSIL.

This sequence joins TRBV15 and TRBJ1-2; a weak D match, TRBD1 (6 bases). Germline V gene sequence: CDR1 LNHNV, CDR2 YYDKDF (reference sequence). With 1 base removed from V and 4 bases from J, the gap between germline ends came to 16 bases. This CDR3 comprises 16 residues. CDR3 sequence (DNA): TGTGCCACCAGCAGAGGGGACAACCCTCTTGGCTATGGCTACACCTTC. It yields the protein CATSRGDNPLGYGYTF.

This clone came up once. The chain couples TRBV19 to TRBJ2-1; TRBD2 matches 11 bases. Per germline, CDR1 LNHDA and CDR2 SQIVND (reference sequence). V trimming: 4 bases; J trimming: 4 bases; junction bases outside the gene matches: 3. CDR3 size: 15 residues. The DNA of the CDR3 is TGTGCCAGTAGTACCCTAGCGGGGGGTTACAATGAGCAGTTCTTC. Translation gives CASSTLAGGYNEQFF.

The gene calls are TRBV27 and TRBJ2-7; 8 nucleotides match TRBD1. The length of the CDR3 is 11 residues. Unmatched junction bases numbered 8, after V lost 7 bases and J lost 12 bases. Looked up from germline, CDR1 is MNHEY and CDR2 is SMNVEV (reference sequence). The DNA for the CDR3 is TGTGCCAGCACCTTAACAGGGGGTAGGTACTTC. Its translation: CASTLTGGRYF.

This clone was counted a few times. The rearrangement links TRBV5-5 to TRBJ2-3; D not resolved. CDR1 SGHKS and CDR2 YYEKEE come from the germline V gene (reference sequence). Deletions cut 2 bases from V and 0 bases from J, with 7 bases between. The length of the CDR3 is 14 residues. DNA of the CDR3: TGTGCCAGCAGCTTTCACTTTAGCACAGATACGCAGTATTTT. This translates into CASSFHFSTDTQYF.

The gene calls are TRBV18 and TRBJ1-6; D is ambiguous. The CDR3 runs to 16 residues. Germline CDR1 KGHSH, CDR2 LQKENI. Between the trimmed V and J ends, which lost 5 bases and 5 bases, there was a span of 16 bases. The CDR3 DNA reads as TGTGCCAGCTCAAGCTCGGGAGGGCAGAATAATTCACCCCTCCACTTT. This encodes CASSSSGGQNNSPLHF.

The chain joins TRBV14 to TRBJ1-2; D remains unclear. V lost 3 bases to trimming and J lost 4 bases, with 9 bases between them. Germline V CDR1 and CDR2: SGHDN, FVKESK. The CDR3 is 13 amino acids. DNA for the CDR3: TGTGCCAGCAGCCAGTTTCGGGGCTATGGCTACACCTTC. It specifies CASSQFRGYGYTF.

CDR3 sequence reads: CASSPPTSGARETQYF. CDR3 DNA: TGTGCCAGCTCACCACCAACTAGCGGAGCGAGAGAGACCCAGTACTTC. V gene TRBV18 combines with J gene TRBJ2-5; 8 positions agree with TRBD2. Trimming cost V 0 bases and J 4 bases; bases outside gene matches: 7. CDR3 length: 16 amino acids. Germline lookup yields CDR1 KGHSH and CDR2 LQKENI.

This clone appeared a single time. The genes are TRBV5-6 and TRBJ2-7; 7 bases fit TRBD1. From germline, CDR1 is SGHDT and CDR2 YYEEEE. The CDR3 is 14 amino acids. V trimming: 3 bases; J trimming: 4 bases; junction bases outside the gene matches: 7. The CDR3 DNA reads as TGTGCCAGCAGCTCCCGGACAGGTCGATACGAGCAGTACTTC. It translates to CASSSRTGRYEQYF.

This clone showed up just a few times. In the same sample, other DNA sequences code for this CDR3. This rearrangement joins TRBV18 to TRBJ2-3, with 10 nucleotides matching TRBD2. The germline V gene has CDR1 KGHSH and CDR2 LQKENI. CDR3 size: 16 residues. The V gene end was trimmed by 3 bases and the J gene end by 1 base; junction bases not matched to a gene: 4. CDR3 coding DNA: TGTGCCAGCTCACCGTCCGGGACTAGCGGCACAGATACGCAGTATTTT. Residues: CASSPSGTSGTDTQYF.